A selection of T cell receptor beta chains follows, all from one sample in a study of T cells in Graves' hyperthyroidism and ophthalmopathy. TCRdb redid the calling of the multiplex PCR reads with MiXCR, one entry per CDR3 protein. This sample has about 580,000 distinct CDR3 sequences, with roughly 46% found just once. The sample comprised peripheral blood or thyroid tissue (not recorded which). The origin of the receptors is a woman under 30 with Graves' hyperthyroidism. The CDR3 runs from the conserved cysteine through the conserved F or W. Some rows have no size entry. The others give once, few or many, or a class for an expanded clone.

J gene,V gene,clone size,CDR3 protein
TRBJ2-5,TRBV12-3/TRBV12-4,-,CASRPTGAGRRETQYF
TRBJ2-7,TRBV5-1,-,CASSPGGRMYEQYF
TRBJ1-3,TRBV10-3,once,CAIVAGGSSGNTIYF
TRBJ2-7,TRBV12-3/TRBV12-4,-,CASSFPGFYEQYF
TRBJ1-4,TRBV14,many,CASSPPGGRESEKLFF
TRBJ2-7,TRBV7-9,many,CASSFTRDRGDEQYF
TRBJ2-7,TRBV27,many,CASSFRGVYEQYF
-,TRBV12-3/TRBV12-4,-,CASSPTLAGGPGEQFF
TRBJ2-7,TRBV12-3/TRBV12-4,many,CASSNGRAYEQYF
TRBJ1-5,TRBV5-6,-,CASSFGQARGDEHF
TRBJ2-7,TRBV7-9,many,CASSPVESSYEQYF
TRBJ1-3,TRBV19,many,CASSVTGATSGNTIYF
TRBJ2-7,TRBV29-1,-,CSKTGGTYEQYF
TRBJ1-1,TRBV20-1,many,CSIDREYTEAFF
TRBJ2-5,TRBV24-1,-,CATSDPLAGVEETQYF
TRBJ2-5,TRBV7-8,few,CASSLPRDQYF
TRBJ1-6,TRBV7-8,-,CASSLEGTGGLISPLHF
TRBJ2-7,TRBV5-1,many,CASSWRLSYEQYF
TRBJ2-5,TRBV11-2,-,CASRTSETQYF
TRBJ1-5,TRBV15,many,CATSRDAVGGGNQPQHF
TRBJ2-7,TRBV20-1,many,CSASLDTLSYEQYF
TRBJ1-1,TRBV7-6,-,CASSRRDSMNTEAFF
TRBJ2-5,TRBV7-4,-,CASTPSGGGSNQPQYF
TRBJ1-1,TRBV24-1,many,CATSDENTEAFF
TRBJ2-2,TRBV7-8,few,CASSLGKSGELFF
TRBJ1-4,TRBV29-1,-,CSVEGTVNEKLFF
TRBJ1-2,TRBV5-1,many,CASSPSSNYGYTF
TRBJ1-5,TRBV10-2,many,CASGVDQPQHF
TRBJ2-7,TRBV28,many,CASREDRGSYEQYF
TRBJ2-7,TRBV7-9,few,CASSLHREQYF
TRBJ1-5,TRBV6-1,many,CASTTASDRGQPQHF
TRBJ1-5,TRBV12-3/TRBV12-4,-,CASSKPGQPQHF
TRBJ2-7,TRBV7-9,many,CASSLGTGTYEQYF
TRBJ2-2,TRBV5-6,-,CASSSYGLSDTGELFF
TRBJ2-7,TRBV15,once,CATSRACPRVKGYEQYF
TRBJ1-5,TRBV2,-,CASSEAMGGNQPQHF
TRBJ1-1,TRBV4-2,many,CASSQDRGTEAFF
TRBJ2-5,TRBV6-2/TRBV6-3,many,CASGAGVDETQYF
TRBJ1-1,TRBV6-5,few,CASSSREQGPLEAFF
TRBJ2-7,TRBV20-1,many,CSADFAGGTYEQYF
TRBJ2-2,TRBV11-3,-,CASSHPGTGWTGELFF
TRBJ1-1,TRBV7-3,many,CASRRWGWNTEAFF
TRBJ2-2,TRBV12-3/TRBV12-4,few,CASSPPWSSSYPGELFF
TRBJ1-1,TRBV9,-,CVSSSTGKASF
TRBJ2-5,TRBV7-6,-,CASSYLGLTYFYLQETQYF
TRBJ2-7,TRBV20-1,many,CSASSGTSAYEQYF
TRBJ2-7,TRBV10-3,-,CAISATQGADEQYF
TRBJ2-2,TRBV12-5,-,CASGGTSGSFGELFF
TRBJ1-2,TRBV7-2,-,CASSSPHRAGGYTF
TRBJ1-4,TRBV27,many,CASRRDGDEKLFF
TRBJ1-4,TRBV4-3,few,CASSQDSTNEKLFF
TRBJ1-5,TRBV5-5,many,CASSLVSGAQPQHF
TRBJ1-5,TRBV29-1,-,CSVVFGTGNQPQHF
TRBJ1-5,TRBV29-1,many,CSAIGTSDGQPQHF